There are a few counts of the clone carrying this T cell receptor (beta chain). Its target is not known. Here immunoSEQ multiplex PCR was the method, and the copy in TCRdb shows in-frame clones only, minus some. This table has around 56,000 clones, about 80% appearing once. The sample originates from a study of a mutant IDH1 vaccine in newly diagnosed glioma. Overall study: Standard pretreatment was either radiotherapy, temozolomide, or, for most, radiochemotherapy with temozolomide.

This sample's time point: week 5, during vaccination. In the vaccine, a single dose held 300 ug of the mutant IDH1 20-mer peptide, along with topical imiquimod. New WHO grade 3 or 4 astrocytomas that were IDH1-mutant and ATRX-lost had been found in donors. Per germline, CDR1 SGHTA and CDR2 FQGNSA. This CDR3 has 13 residues. Trimming left V 1 base short and J 3 bases short, with 6 bases between. The chain carries TRBV7-2 and TRBJ1-2; D is undetermined. Here the sequenced sample was PBMCs, taken from a glioma patient whose treatment included an IDH1 peptide vaccine. The receptor was derived from a woman younger than 35 with glioma. Some clones in this sample may be carry-over from other donors' samples. The CDR3 reads CASSLEIDYGYTF. DNA for the CDR3: TGTGCCAGCAGCTTAGAGATAGACTATGGCTACACCTTC.